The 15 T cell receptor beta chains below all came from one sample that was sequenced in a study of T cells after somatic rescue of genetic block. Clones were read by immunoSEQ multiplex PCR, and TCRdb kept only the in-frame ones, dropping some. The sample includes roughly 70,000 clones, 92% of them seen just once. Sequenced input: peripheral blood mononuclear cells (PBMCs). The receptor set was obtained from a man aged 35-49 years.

The DNA for the CDR3 is TGCGCCAGCAGCCCGGAGGAGAGGCGACCCTACAATGAGCAGTTCTTC. Protein sequence: CASSPEERRPYNEQFF. The chain joins TRBV4-1 to TRBJ2-1, with TRBD2 as a possible D gene (5 bases). Trimming cost V 4 bases and J 2 bases, with 15 bases left between them. The CDR3 totals 16 residues. Germline CDR1 is MGHRA and CDR2 is YSYEKL.

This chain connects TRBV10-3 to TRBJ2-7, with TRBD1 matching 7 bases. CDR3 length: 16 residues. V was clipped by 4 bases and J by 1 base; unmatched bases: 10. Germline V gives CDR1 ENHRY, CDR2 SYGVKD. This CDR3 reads CAISGQSGGGSYEQYF. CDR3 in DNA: TGTGCCATCAGTGGACAATCAGGGGGTGGGTCCTACGAGCAGTACTTC.

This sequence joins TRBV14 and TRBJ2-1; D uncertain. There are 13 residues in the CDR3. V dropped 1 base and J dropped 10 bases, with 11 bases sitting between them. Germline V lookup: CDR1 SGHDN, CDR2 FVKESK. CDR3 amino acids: CASSQVRSGEQFF. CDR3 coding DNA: TGTGCCAGCAGCCAAGTCCGGTCCGGGGAGCAGTTCTTC.

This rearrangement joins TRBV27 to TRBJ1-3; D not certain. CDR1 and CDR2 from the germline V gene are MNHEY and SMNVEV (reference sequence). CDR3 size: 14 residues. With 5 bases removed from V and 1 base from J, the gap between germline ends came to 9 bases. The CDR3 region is CASSPMFSGNTIYF. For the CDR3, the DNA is TGTGCCAGCAGTCCAATGTTTTCTGGAAACACCATATATTTT.

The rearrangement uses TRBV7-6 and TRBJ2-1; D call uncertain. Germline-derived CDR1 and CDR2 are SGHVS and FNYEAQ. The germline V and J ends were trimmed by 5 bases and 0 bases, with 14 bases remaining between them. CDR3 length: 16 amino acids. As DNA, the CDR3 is TGTGCCAGCAGCCTAACCATGGTGAGCTCCTACAATGAGCAGTTCTTC. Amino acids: CASSLTMVSSYNEQFF.

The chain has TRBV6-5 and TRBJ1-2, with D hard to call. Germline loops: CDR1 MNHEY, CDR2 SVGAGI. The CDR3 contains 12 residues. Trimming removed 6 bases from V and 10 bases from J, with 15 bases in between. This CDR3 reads CASRAREEDYTF. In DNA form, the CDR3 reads TGTGCCAGCAGGGCGAGGGAGGAAGACTACACCTTC.

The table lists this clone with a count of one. The CDR3 DNA sequence: TGTGCCAGCAGCTCCGGACTAGCGGGGCCCGGGGATACGCAGTATTTT. It is translated as CASSSGLAGPGDTQYF. The V and J genes are TRBV5-8 and TRBJ2-3; 12 positions agree with TRBD2. This CDR3 comprises 16 residues. Germline CDR1 reads SGHTS; CDR2 reads YDEGEE. Trimming cost V 3 bases and J 6 bases; bases outside gene matches: 8.

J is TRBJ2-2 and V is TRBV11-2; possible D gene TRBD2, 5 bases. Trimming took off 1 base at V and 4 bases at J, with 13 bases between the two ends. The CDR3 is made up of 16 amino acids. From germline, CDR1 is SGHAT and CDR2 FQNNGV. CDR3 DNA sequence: TGTGCCAGCAGCTTAGTGCCGGGGTCGGGCACCGGGGAGCTGTTTTTT. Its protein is CASSLVPGSGTGELFF.

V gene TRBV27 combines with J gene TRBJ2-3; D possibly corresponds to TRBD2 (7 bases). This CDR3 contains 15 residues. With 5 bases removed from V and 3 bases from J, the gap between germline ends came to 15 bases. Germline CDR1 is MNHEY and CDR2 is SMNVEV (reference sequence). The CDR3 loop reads CASSPRGGGTDTQYF. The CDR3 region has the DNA TGTGCCAGCAGTCCAAGGGGGGGAGGTACAGATACGCAGTATTTT.

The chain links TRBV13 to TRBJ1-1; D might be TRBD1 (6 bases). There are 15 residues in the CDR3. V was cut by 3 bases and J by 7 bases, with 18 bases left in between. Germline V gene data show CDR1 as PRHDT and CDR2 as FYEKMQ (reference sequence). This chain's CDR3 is CASSFPGARNVEAFF. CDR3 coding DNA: TGTGCCAGCAGCTTTCCGGGGGCCCGAAATGTTGAAGCTTTCTTT.

The CDR3 DNA reads TGTGCCAGCAGCACTGCTAGCGGGGGGACTCGGAATGAGCAGTTCTTC. It codes for CASSTASGGTRNEQFF. V is TRBV7-2 and J is TRBJ2-1; TRBD2 matches at 11 bases. The germline V gene encodes CDR1 SGHTA and CDR2 FQGNSA. V shed 5 bases, J shed 7 bases, and the junction held 10 bases outside the gene matches. The length of the CDR3 is 16 residues.

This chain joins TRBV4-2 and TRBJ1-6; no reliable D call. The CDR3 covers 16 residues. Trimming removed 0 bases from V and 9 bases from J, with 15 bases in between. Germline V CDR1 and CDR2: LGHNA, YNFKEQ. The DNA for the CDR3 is TGTGCCAGCAGCCAAGATCTGGAGGCCCGGGGTTCACCCCTCCACTTT. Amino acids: CASSQDLEARGSPLHF.

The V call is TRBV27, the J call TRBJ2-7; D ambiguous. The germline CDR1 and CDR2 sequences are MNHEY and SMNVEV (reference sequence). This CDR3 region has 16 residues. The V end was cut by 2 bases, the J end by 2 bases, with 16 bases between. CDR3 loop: CASSLVESGITYEQYF. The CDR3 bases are TGTGCCAGCAGTTTAGTCGAGTCGGGCATTACCTACGAGCAGTACTTC.

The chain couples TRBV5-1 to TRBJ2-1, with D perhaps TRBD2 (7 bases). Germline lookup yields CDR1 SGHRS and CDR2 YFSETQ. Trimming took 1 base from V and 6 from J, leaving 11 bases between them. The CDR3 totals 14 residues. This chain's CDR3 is CASSLSGTINEQFF. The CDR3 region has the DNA TGCGCCAGCAGCTTGAGCGGGACAATCAATGAGCAGTTCTTC.

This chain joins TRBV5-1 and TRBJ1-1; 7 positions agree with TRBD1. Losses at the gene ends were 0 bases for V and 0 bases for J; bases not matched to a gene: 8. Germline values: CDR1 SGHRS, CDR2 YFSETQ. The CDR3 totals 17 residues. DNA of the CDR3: TGCGCCAGCAGCTTGGACGGGACAGATGTTATGAACACTGAAGCTTTCTTT. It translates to CASSLDGTDVMNTEAFF. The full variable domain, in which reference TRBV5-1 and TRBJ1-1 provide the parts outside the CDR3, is KAGVTQTPRYLIKTRGQQVTLSCSPISGHRSVSWYQQTPGQGLQFLFEYFSETQRNKGNFPGRFSGRQFSNSRSEMNVSTLELGDSALYLCASSLDGTDVMNTEAFFGQGTRLTVV.